One TCR beta chain is described in this entry. What it binds is unknown. Using the 5' RACE reads, TCRdb records one entry per CDR3 protein without DNA. Its table records 500,000 to 700,000 distinct CDR3 sequences. The data stem from a study of T cells expressing NK-cell markers. In the study overall: The authors sequenced eight donors, of whom seven were HCMV-seropositive and one was seronegative.

The germline CDR1 and CDR2 sequences are SGHRS and YFSETQ. The CDR3 totals 16 residues. General observations from the study: Leadership of the CD3+CD56-NKG2C+ fraction also belonged to these clonotypes in four donors.

The chain recombines TRBV5-1 with TRBJ2-1; TCRdb's D call of TRBD1 is untestable without DNA. What was sequenced was blood T cells: a sorted CD56 or NKG2C T cell subset, CD4+ or CD8+ T cells, or bulk PBMC T cells (not recorded which). The sequence derives from a man aged 18 to 35 in good health. CDR3 loop: CASSETRGIRNNEQFF. The whole variable domain, remainder taken from reference TRBV5-1 and TRBJ2-1, is KAGVTQTPRYLIKTRGQQVTLSCSPISGHRSVSWYQQTPGQGLQFLFEYFSETQRNKGNFPGRFSGRQFSNSRSEMNVSTLELGDSALYLCASSETRGIRNNEQFFGPGTRLTVL.